This T cell receptor beta chain was captured in a study of glioma-infiltrating T cells after dendritic cell vaccination. Germline V gives CDR1 MNHEY, CDR2 SMNVEV (reference sequence). The V end was cut by 3 bases, the J end by 1 base, with 13 bases between. This CDR3 is 15 amino acids long. The primer mix had 60 V beta and 13 J beta primers. TCRdb's table, derived via immunoSEQ multiplex PCR, lists solely in-frame clones and lacks some. The profile shows tens of thousands of clones, almost 85% of them singletons. The chain combines TRBV27 with TRBJ2-7; a possible D gene is TRBD1 (6 bases). The sequence was obtained from a human donor with glioblastoma. The sample in question was blood, obtained before dendritic cell vaccination. In DNA form, the CDR3 reads TGTGCCAGCAGTTTGAATTATGGACAGTCCTACGAGCAGTACTTC. Amino acid sequence: CASSLNYGQSYEQYF.